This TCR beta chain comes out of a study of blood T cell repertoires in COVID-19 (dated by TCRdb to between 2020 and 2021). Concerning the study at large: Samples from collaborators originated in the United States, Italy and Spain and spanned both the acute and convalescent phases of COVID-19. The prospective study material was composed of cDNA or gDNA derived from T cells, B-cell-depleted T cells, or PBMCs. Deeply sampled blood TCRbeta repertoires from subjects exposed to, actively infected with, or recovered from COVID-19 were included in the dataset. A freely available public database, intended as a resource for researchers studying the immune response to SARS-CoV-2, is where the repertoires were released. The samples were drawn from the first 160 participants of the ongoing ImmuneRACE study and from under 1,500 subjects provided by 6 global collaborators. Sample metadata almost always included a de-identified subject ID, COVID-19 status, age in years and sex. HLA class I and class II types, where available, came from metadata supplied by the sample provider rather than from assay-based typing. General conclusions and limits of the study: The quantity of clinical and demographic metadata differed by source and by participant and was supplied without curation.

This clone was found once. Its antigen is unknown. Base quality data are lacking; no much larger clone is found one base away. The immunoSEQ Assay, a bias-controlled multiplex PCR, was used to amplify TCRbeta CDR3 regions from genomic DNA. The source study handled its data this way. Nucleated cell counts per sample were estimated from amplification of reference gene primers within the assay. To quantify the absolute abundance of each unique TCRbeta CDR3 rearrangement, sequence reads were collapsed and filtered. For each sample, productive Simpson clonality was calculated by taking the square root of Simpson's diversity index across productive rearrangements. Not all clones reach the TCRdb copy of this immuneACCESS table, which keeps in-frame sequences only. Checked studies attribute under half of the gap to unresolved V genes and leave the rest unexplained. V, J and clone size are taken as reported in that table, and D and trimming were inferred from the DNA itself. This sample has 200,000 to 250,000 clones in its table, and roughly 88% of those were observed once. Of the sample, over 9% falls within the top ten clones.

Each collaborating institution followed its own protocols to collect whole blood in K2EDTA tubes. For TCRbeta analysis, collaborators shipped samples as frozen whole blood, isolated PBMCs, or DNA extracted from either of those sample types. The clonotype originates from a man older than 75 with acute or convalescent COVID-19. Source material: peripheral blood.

The DNA sequence follows: TGTGCCAGCAGCTTGGACAGATTTGGAGAAAAACTGTTTTTT. Translated, this gives CASSLDRFGEKLFF. The rearrangement combines TRBV5-5 with TRBJ1-4, with no confidently assigned D gene. CDR1 and CDR2 are drawn from the germline V gene (reference sequence): SGHKS, YYEKEE. Its CDR3 holds 14 amino acids, cysteine through phenylalanine. Only the CDR3 portion is preserved as DNA: 42 bases, with reading frame beginning at the first base. V and J are truncated by 0 bases and 8 bases respectively, leaving an intervening sequence of 11 bases.